These 8 T cell receptor beta chains share one sample of origin, sequenced in a study of blood T cell repertoires in COVID-19. Sequencing used immunoSEQ multiplex PCR; TCRdb keeps in-frame clones, though not all of them. The sample has around 200,000 clones; more than 65% are singletons. The specimen was peripheral blood. Receptors originate from a human donor with acute or convalescent COVID-19. The donor label of this sample is uncertain.

The V gene is TRBV19, the J gene TRBJ2-7, with 14 bases matching TRBD2. CDR1 LNHDA and CDR2 SQIVND come from the germline V gene (reference sequence). The V gene end was trimmed by 1 base and the J gene end by 7 bases; junction bases not matched to a gene: 6. This CDR3 contains 16 residues. Here the CDR3 reads CASSIAPTSGREEQYF. DNA of the CDR3: TGTGCCAGTAGTATAGCACCGACTAGCGGGAGGGAGGAGCAGTACTTC.

The chain's CDR3 is CASSQQGVDQPQHF. CDR3 DNA: TGTGCCAGCAGTCAACAGGGGGTTGATCAGCCCCAGCATTTT. V gene TRBV28 combines with J gene TRBJ1-5, with 8 bases matching TRBD1. CDR1 and CDR2 (germline): MDHEN, SYDVKM. The V segment lost 5 bases and the J segment 5 bases; nucleotides outside the gene matches: 5. The CDR3 covers 14 residues.

The CDR3 nucleotides read TGCGCCAGCAGCCAAGCACTAGGGGGGGTTGGAGATACGCAGTATTTT. Its translation is CASSQALGGVGDTQYF. V and J are TRBV4-1 and TRBJ2-3; D may be TRBD2 (7 bases). The CDR3 runs 16 residues. V lost 1 base and J lost 5, with 16 bases in between. Germline CDR1 is MGHRA and CDR2 is YSYEKL.

This clone was detected ten times or more. The rearrangement links TRBV7-9 to TRBJ2-7; 9 nucleotides line up with TRBD2. The germline V gene has CDR1 SEHNR and CDR2 FQNEAQ (reference sequence). The CDR3 is 15 residues long. V was pared by 5 bases and J by 6 bases, with 11 bases of the junction left unmatched. DNA for the CDR3: TGTGCCAGCAGCCAACCCGGGACTAGCCAGGGCGAGCAGTACTTC. It yields the protein CASSQPGTSQGEQYF.

The rearrangement uses TRBV7-3 and TRBJ2-1; 8 bases line up with TRBD1. Looked up from germline, CDR1 is SGHTA and CDR2 is FQGTGA. The CDR3 has 15 residues. With V trimmed by 4 bases and J by 8 bases, 10 bases remained unmatched. CDR3 in DNA: TGTGCCAGCAGCTCCAAGGGACAGGTGGTCCATGAGCAGTTCTTC. Its protein is CASSSKGQVVHEQFF.

This clone occurred once. CDR3: CASSLSGFHTDTQYF. CDR3 nucleotides: TGTGCCAGCAGTTTATCGGGCTTCCACACAGATACGCAGTATTTT. This chain uses TRBV27 with TRBJ2-3; the D is unclear. Per germline, CDR1 MNHEY and CDR2 SMNVEV (reference sequence). V lost 0 bases, J lost 2 bases, and 9 bases lay in between. This CDR3 is built from 15 residues.

This chain links TRBV9 with TRBJ1-2, with D possibly TRBD1 on 5 matching bases. Deletions cut 2 bases from V and 7 bases from J, with 15 bases between. Germline V gives CDR1 SGDLS, CDR2 YYNGEE. CDR3 length: 14 residues. The CDR3 DNA reads as TGTGCCAGCAGCGTCGGGGGGTTTCTTCCTGGCTACACCTTC. Translation: CASSVGGFLPGYTF.

The rearrangement links TRBV5-1 to TRBJ2-5; the D is unclear. Germline CDR1 reads SGHRS; CDR2 reads YFSETQ. The CDR3 contains 14 residues. V dropped 5 bases and J dropped 3 bases, with 14 bases sitting between them. The CDR3 DNA reads TGCGCCAGCAGGATCTCGGCAGGAAAAGAGACCCAGTACTTC. Residues: CASRISAGKETQYF.